These 19 T cell receptor beta chains share one sample of origin, sequenced in a study of blood T cell repertoires in COVID-19. The repertoire was sequenced with immunoSEQ multiplex PCR; TCRdb's copy has only in-frame clones and lacks some. The repertoire holds approximately 270,000 clones, with 89% as singletons. The source material was peripheral blood. Source of these receptors: a man aged 45-65 years with acute or convalescent COVID-19.

The chain employs TRBV6-6 and TRBJ2-1; 9 nucleotides align to TRBD2. The CDR3 contains 16 residues. From germline, CDR1 is MNHNY and CDR2 SVGAGI (reference sequence). J lost 6 bases, V lost 2 bases, and 8 bases had no gene match. CDR3 loop: CASSYGLAGRLNEQFF. The CDR3 bases are TGTGCCAGCAGTTACGGCCTAGCGGGGCGCCTCAATGAGCAGTTCTTC.

In this sample, this clone turned up once. This sequence joins TRBV6-4 and TRBJ1-6; D perhaps matches TRBD1 (6 bases). CDR1 is MRHNA and CDR2 is SNTAGT in the germline V gene. Trimming pared 10 bases from V and 2 bases from J, leaving 21 bases between. The CDR3 length is 17 residues. The DNA for the CDR3 is TGTGCCACCCCAAGGGGGAGCCCTCCTCCCTATAATTCACCCCTCCACTTT. It encodes CATPRGSPPPYNSPLHF.

The rearrangement uses TRBV5-6 and TRBJ2-7; D ambiguous. V was trimmed by 4 bases and J by 2 bases, leaving 13 bases between them. Looked up from germline, CDR1 is SGHDT and CDR2 is YYEEEE. This CDR3 spans 14 amino acids. In DNA form, the CDR3 reads TGTGCCAGCAGCCCCTCGACACAAACCTACGAGCAGTACTTC. Its protein is CASSPSTQTYEQYF.

This chain connects TRBV6-5 to TRBJ2-2; tentatively, D is TRBD2 (5 bases). Germline CDR1 reads MNHEY; CDR2 reads SVGAGI. Between the trimmed V and J ends, which lost 0 bases and 4 bases, there was a span of 9 bases. This CDR3 region has 15 residues. The DNA for the CDR3 is TGTGCCAGCAGTTACTCCCTAGGAGGCACCGGGGAGCTGTTTTTT. It is translated as CASSYSLGGTGELFF.

This sequence joins TRBV18 and TRBJ2-7; 10 positions agree with TRBD2. Trimming removed 2 bases from V and 7 bases from J; junction bases left unmatched: 8. Germline loops: CDR1 KGHSH, CDR2 LQKENI. The CDR3 consists of 15 residues. This CDR3 is CASSPGLAGVGEQYF. DNA for the CDR3: TGTGCCAGCTCACCAGGGCTAGCGGGGGTAGGAGAGCAGTACTTC.

With respect to this clone: Other DNA sequences in this specimen translate into the identical CDR3. V and J are TRBV12-3 or TRBV12-4 and TRBJ1-5; no clear D. The CDR3 runs 13 residues. Trimming stripped 1 base from V and 3 bases from J, with 4 bases between. The CDR3 protein is CASSLGDNQPQHF. DNA of the CDR3: TGTGCCAGCAGTTTAGGAGACAATCAGCCCCAGCATTTT.

The chain joins TRBV4-1 to TRBJ1-4, with 9 bases aligning to TRBD1. Germline V CDR1 and CDR2: MGHRA, YSYEKL. The length of the CDR3 is 16 residues. Trimming took 2 bases from V and 7 from J; bases not matched to a gene: 8. For the CDR3, the DNA is TGCGCCAGCAGCCAATCGACCGGGACAGGGTTTGAAAAACTGTTTTTT. Translated, it gives CASSQSTGTGFEKLFF.

The chain is built from TRBV19 and TRBJ1-4, with D possibly matching TRBD1 (6 bases). Trimming took 6 bases from V and 2 from J, leaving 13 bases between them. The CDR3 sequence is 15 residues long. Germline V lookup: CDR1 LNHDA, CDR2 SQIVND (reference sequence). The CDR3 region is CASRTRGGTNEKLFF. The CDR3 region has the DNA TGTGCCAGTAGGACGAGGGGGGGCACTAATGAAAAACTGTTTTTT.

This rearrangement joins TRBV30 to TRBJ1-5, with D unresolved. The V and J ends lost 5 bases and 6 bases respectively, with 17 bases between them. CDR3 size: 14 residues. CDR1 is GTSNPN, CDR2 SVGIG, per germline (reference sequence). The CDR3: CAWAPGTGSQPQHF. CDR3 nucleotide sequence: TGTGCCTGGGCCCCGGGAACGGGTTCTCAGCCCCAGCATTTT.

The chain is built from TRBV6-4 and TRBJ2-7, with 9 bases lining up with TRBD1. The CDR3 spans 13 residues. The V and J ends lost 6 bases and 2 bases, in that order; junction bases with no gene match: 2. Germline V gives CDR1 MRHNA, CDR2 SNTAGT. The CDR3 sequence is CASSRDRAYEQYF. The CDR3, as DNA: TGTGCCAGCAGCCGGGACAGGGCCTACGAGCAGTACTTC.

The chain recombines TRBV2 with TRBJ2-5; D gene ambiguous. Between the trimmed V and J ends, which lost 1 base and 2 bases, there was a span of 5 bases. Germline CDR1 and CDR2: SNHLY and FYNNEI. This CDR3 has 13 residues. This CDR3 reads CASSEGPQETQYF. CDR3 nucleotides: TGTGCCAGCAGTGAAGGGCCACAAGAGACCCAGTACTTC.

V usage is TRBV3-1 (or the pseudogene TRBV3-2) and J usage is TRBJ1-5, with 7 bases lining up with TRBD1. With V trimmed by 6 bases and J by 2 bases, 4 bases remained unmatched. The CDR3 totals 14 residues. Germline CDR1 and CDR2: LGHDT and YNNKEL (reference sequence). The CDR3 spells CASSRGQGNQPQHF. The DNA for the CDR3 is TGTGCCAGCAGTCGCGGACAGGGCAATCAGCCCCAGCATTTT.

The chain has TRBV5-1 and TRBJ1-5, with D possibly TRBD1 on 6 matching bases. Germline V gives CDR1 SGHRS, CDR2 YFSETQ. V lost 2 bases and J 4 bases, leaving 19 bases between the germline ends. The CDR3 has 17 residues. CDR3 DNA: TGCGCCAGCAGCTTCAAACCAGCACAGGGAACTAATCAGCCCCAGCATTTT. Protein: CASSFKPAQGTNQPQHF.

To note about this clone: The sample holds other DNA sequences that translate to the same CDR3. The chain links TRBV7-3 to TRBJ1-1, with 7 bases fitting TRBD1. Trimming removed 5 bases from V and 1 base from J; junction bases left unmatched: 1. The CDR3 consists of 13 residues. Germline assignment: CDR1 SGHTA and CDR2 FQGTGA. The CDR3 nucleotides are TGTGCCAGCAGCCAGGGGGGGAACACTGAAGCTTTCTTT. Protein product: CASSQGGNTEAFF.

The J gene is TRBJ1-1, the V gene TRBV5-4; TRBD1 might be the D (6 bases). This CDR3 has 15 residues. In germline, CDR1 is SGHNT, CDR2 YYREEE (reference sequence). V lost 1 base and J 4 bases, leaving 14 bases between the germline ends. Here the CDR3 reads CASSLKSQGITEAFF. CDR3 nucleotides: TGTGCCAGCAGCTTGAAGTCGCAGGGGATCACTGAAGCTTTCTTT.

This clone was picked up one time. J is TRBJ2-1 and V is TRBV5-1; 9 nucleotides line up with TRBD2. Germline lookup yields CDR1 SGHRS and CDR2 YFSETQ. The V gene end was trimmed by 4 bases and the J gene end by 15 bases; junction bases not matched to a gene: 11. The CDR3 runs 13 residues. The CDR3 loop reads CASSEPSGGGGFF. In DNA, the CDR3 is TGCGCCAGCAGCGAGCCTTCTGGCGGGGGGGGGTTCTTC. Full variable domain (remainder filled in from reference TRBV5-1 and TRBJ2-1): KAGVTQTPRYLIKTRGQQVTLSCSPISGHRSVSWYQQTPGQGLQFLFEYFSETQRNKGNFPGRFSGRQFSNSRSEMNVSTLELGDSALYLCASSEPSGGGGFFGPGTRLTVL.

V gene TRBV7-6 combines with J gene TRBJ2-2; 11 bases match TRBD2. Germline CDR1 reads SGHVS; CDR2 reads FNYEAQ. The V gene end was trimmed by 3 bases and the J gene end by 7 bases; junction bases not matched to a gene: 7. This CDR3 comprises 16 residues. CDR3 residues: CASSLTSGILSGELFF. DNA for the CDR3: TGTGCCAGCAGCTTGACTAGCGGGATTTTGAGCGGGGAGCTGTTTTTT.

This clone has just one count. The rearrangement links TRBV18 to TRBJ1-2; unclear D gene. The CDR3 loop spans 15 amino acids. Germline CDR1 reads KGHSH; CDR2 reads LQKENI. Trimming cost V 0 bases and J 7 bases, with 15 bases left between them. CDR3 nucleotides: TGTGCCAGCTCACCACCGTGGGCCGCAGTCCCTGGCTACACCTTC. This codes for CASSPPWAAVPGYTF.

In this sample, this clone turned up a few times. This CDR3 is CASRGTEAEAFF. Here the CDR3 DNA reads TGTGCCAGCAGAGGGACAGAGGCTGAAGCTTTCTTT. The genes are TRBV2 and TRBJ1-1; 7 bases are a match to TRBD1. Germline V gene lookup returns CDR1 SNHLY and CDR2 FYNNEI. The CDR3 is 12 residues long. V shed 6 bases and J 6 bases; nucleotides not matched to a gene: 4.